This TCR beta chain emerged from a study of T cell responses to AZD1222 COVID-19 vaccine (dated by TCRdb to about 2021). Some background on the complete study: A total of just over 230 trial participants underwent TCR sequencing, of whom around 200 received two doses of AZD1222 and around 26 received two doses of the MenACWY control vaccine. Trial participants were enrolled into age subgroups of 18-55, 56-69 and 70-plus years, which contained approximately 150, 28 and 58 TCR-sequenced participants, respectively.

This sample's time point label indicates: about 28 days (+/-7) after the second vaccine dose. Because spike-specific TCR depth and breadth did not differ between the two schedules, AZD1222 recipients who got a second dose at roughly 4 weeks were pooled with those who got a second dose at roughly 12 weeks. Vaccinee samples were obtained from the UK trials COV001 and COV002, which included a single-blind randomized controlled phase 2/3 trial of AZD1222 (ChAdOx1 nCoV-19) in healthy adults. For TCRbeta chain sequencing, PBMC samples were collected from trial participants at day 0 and at day 28 after the second dose. Concerning this clone itself: This receptor's antigen is unknown. Base qualities were left out, and no much larger clone turns up one base away.

Taken from cysteine to phenylalanine, the CDR3 has 12 residues. The DNA shown is the 36-base CDR3, in frame from base 1. V was cut back by 7 bases and J by 8 bases, leaving a gap of 14 bases between them. The germline V gene (reference sequence) sets CDR1 to LGHDT and CDR2 to YNNKEL. The CDR3 regions of human TCRbeta chains were subjected to immunosequencing. Turning to the authors' computational methods: Repertoire TCRs were matched against a reference library of SARS-CoV-2-specific TCRs generated with the MIRA antigen-specificity platform. Breadth was defined as the fraction of unique TCRs that were SARS-CoV-2-associated, and depth was defined as the fraction of total T cells that were SARS-CoV-2-associated. Each spike-specific TCR was assigned to its reactive spike region and to a CD4 or CD8 class using the MIRA data. Log10-transformed breadth and depth values were compared by one-way ANOVA with Sidak's multiple comparisons tests. What TCRdb holds here is the immuneACCESS table cut down to in-frame rearrangements. Part of the clones is not present; checked against another copy, under half of the missing clones reflect an unresolved V gene, and the others are unexplained. Clone size and V and J calls were adopted from that table, with D and trimming inferred from the DNA. In this sample the table shows about 120,000 clones, 86% of which occur a single time. The ten largest make up over 2.5% of the sample.

The full study reports these points: Participants were mostly white British, with more females than males. The authors suggested clonal diversity may have been underestimated. The 56-69-year group was small, and its depth increase did not reach significance, likely because of low power. Because no day 14 peak-response samples were available, the repertoires could be characterized only after the peak T cell response. Nearly half of unique spike-specific TCRs reportedly recognized epitopes outside regions mutated in the B.1.351 and B.1.1.7 variants. Conclusions about previously exposed vaccinees are limited, since just a handful of AZD1222 recipients were seropositive for SARS-CoV-2 at baseline. After two AZD1222 doses, spike-specific TCR breadth and depth were significantly higher than at day 0 and than in MenACWY recipients. The whole spike protein was spanned by vaccine-associated CD4 TCRs, and dominant responses were seen in regions 160-218 and 743-854.

The material was peripheral blood, obtained 28 days after the second AZD1222 dose. The sequence links TRBV3-1 (or the pseudogene TRBV3-2) to TRBJ1-2, with no confidently assigned D gene. The clonotype was recovered from an adult who received the AZD1222 COVID-19 vaccine. The sequence in DNA is TGTGCCAGCAAGCGGGCGGCGGGAGGCTACACCTTC. This yields the protein CASKRAAGGYTF.